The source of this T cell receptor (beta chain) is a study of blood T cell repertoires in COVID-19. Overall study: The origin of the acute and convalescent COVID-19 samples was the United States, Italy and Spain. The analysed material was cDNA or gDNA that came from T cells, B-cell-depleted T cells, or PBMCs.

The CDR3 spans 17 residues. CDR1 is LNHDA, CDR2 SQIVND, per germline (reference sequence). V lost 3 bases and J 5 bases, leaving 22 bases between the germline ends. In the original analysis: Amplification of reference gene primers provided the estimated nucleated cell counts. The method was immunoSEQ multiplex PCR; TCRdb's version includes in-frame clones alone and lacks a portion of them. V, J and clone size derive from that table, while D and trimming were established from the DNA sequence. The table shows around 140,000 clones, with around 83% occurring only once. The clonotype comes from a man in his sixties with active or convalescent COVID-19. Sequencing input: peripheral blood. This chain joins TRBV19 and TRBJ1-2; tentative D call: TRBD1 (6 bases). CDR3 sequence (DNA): TGTGCCAGTAGTATCGGGGACACTTTATTAATAGGATATGGCTACACCTTC. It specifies CASSIGDTLLIGYGYTF.